The present entry profiles one T cell receptor beta chain with its context. The antigen is not known. TCRdb reprocessed the 5' RACE reads via MiXCR and lists one record per CDR3 protein. There are over 100,000 distinct CDR3 sequences in the sample; about 10% occur only once, and 3.5% to 5% lies in the top ten. The data were obtained in a study of CD8 T cells in ankylosing spondylitis. Study-level results: Disease-associated clonotypes exhibited CD8+ identity and were relatively infrequent in peripheral blood.

Deletions cut 3 bases from V and 0 bases from J, with 8 bases between. The V gene's germline CDR1 is SGHVS and CDR2 FQNEAQ. CDR3 size: 14 residues. The sequence was collected from a female donor with ankylosing spondylitis or in good health (not recorded which). V is TRBV7-8 and J is TRBJ1-1; no definite D call. Sequencing was carried out using blood, either unsorted or a sorted T cell fraction (not recorded which). The CDR3 here is CASSLTYMNTEAFF. In nucleotides, the CDR3 is TGTGCCAGCAGCTTGACATACATGAACACTGAAGCTTTCTTT.